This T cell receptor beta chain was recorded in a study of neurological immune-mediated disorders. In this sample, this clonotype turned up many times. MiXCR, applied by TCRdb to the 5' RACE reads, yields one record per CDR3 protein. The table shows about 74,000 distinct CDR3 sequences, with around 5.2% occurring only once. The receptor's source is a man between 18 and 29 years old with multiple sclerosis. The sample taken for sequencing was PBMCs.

DNA for the CDR3: TGTGCCAGCAGATGGACAGTGAACACTGAAGCTTTCTTT. Encoded protein: CASRWTVNTEAFF. The chain recombines TRBV27 with TRBJ1-1, with D possibly being TRBD1 (6 bases). Germline V lookup: CDR1 MNHEY, CDR2 SMNVEV (reference sequence). The germline V and J ends were trimmed by 6 bases and 0 bases, with 8 bases remaining between them. This CDR3 region has 13 residues.